The 18 T cell receptor beta chains below come from one sample, sequenced in a study of T cells after somatic rescue of genetic block. Assay used: immunoSEQ multiplex PCR; TCRdb lists only in-frame clones, some missing. The sample has about 15,000 clones, roughly two thirds seen once. The sequencing sample was made of peripheral blood mononuclear cells (PBMCs). The source of these receptors is a boy under 18.

This clone has a single count. The junction departs from the called germline gene at one end, perhaps through a read error. In nucleotides, the CDR3 is TGTGCCAGCAGCCGATTGACACTGCAGACAGTCTTC. This encodes CASSRLTLQTVF. The rearrangement joins TRBV5-8 to TRBJ1-2, with TRBD1 as a possible D gene (5 bases). The CDR3 has 12 amino acids. CDR1 SGHTS and CDR2 YDEGEE come from the germline V gene. Full variable domain (missing parts from reference TRBV5-8 and TRBJ1-2): EAGVTQSPTHLIKTRGQQATLRCSPISGHTSVYWYQQALGLGLQFLLWYDEGEERNRGNFPPRFSGRQFPNYSSELNVNALELEDSALYLCASSRLTLQTVFGSGTRLTVV.

V gene TRBV10-1 combines with J gene TRBJ2-1; 8 nucleotides match TRBD2. The CDR3 sequence is 14 residues long. J was trimmed by 6 bases and V by 5 bases; bases with no gene match: 6. Germline V gene lookup returns CDR1 WNHNN and CDR2 SYGVQD (reference sequence). DNA for the CDR3: TGCGCCAGCAGTCCCAGCGGGAGCCCCAATGAGCAGTTCTTC. This encodes CASSPSGSPNEQFF.

The chain recombines TRBV23-1 with TRBJ2-1; a weak D match, TRBD1 (6 bases). TRBV23-1 qualifies as an ORF whose function is uncertain. CDR3 length equals 17 residues. The V gene lost 0 bases and the J gene lost 8 bases, with 20 bases spanning the gap. CDR3 in amino acids: CASSQSDGKGRGYEQFF. The CDR3 DNA sequence: TGCGCCAGCAGTCAATCGGACGGGAAGGGCAGGGGCTATGAGCAGTTCTTC.

The chain is built from TRBV6-1 and TRBJ2-5, with TRBD2 identical over 7 bases. From germline, CDR1 is MNHNS and CDR2 SASEGT. The length of the CDR3 is 14 residues. With V trimmed by 3 bases and J by 4 bases, 5 bases remained unmatched. This chain's CDR3 is CASSEFGTTETQYF. The CDR3 region has the DNA TGTGCCAGCAGTGAGTTTGGGACTACAGAGACCCAGTACTTC.

The chain carries TRBV28 and TRBJ1-2; a weak D match, TRBD1 (5 bases). Germline V gives CDR1 MDHEN, CDR2 SYDVKM. Trimming left V 4 bases short and J 3 bases short, with 15 bases between. The CDR3 loop spans 15 amino acids. The CDR3 DNA is TGTGCCAGCAGTTCTCCTGGGGGGGGATACTATGGCTACACCTTC. This gives the protein CASSSPGGGYYGYTF.

In this sample, this clone turned up a few times. The CDR3 loop reads CASSLSSGAETQYF. CDR3 nucleotide sequence: TGTGCCAGCAGCTTATCATCAGGGGCGGAGACCCAGTACTTC. The rearrangement joins TRBV11-2 to TRBJ2-5; perhaps TRBD1 as D (6 bases). This CDR3 spans 14 amino acids. Looked up from germline, CDR1 is SGHAT and CDR2 is FQNNGV. Trimming removed 2 bases at V and 5 bases at J, with 12 bases between.

The chain recombines TRBV9 with TRBJ1-1, with D possibly matching TRBD1 (6 bases). V was cut by 3 bases and J by 3 bases, with 18 bases left in between. Germline CDR1 and CDR2: SGDLS and YYNGEE. This CDR3 is 16 amino acids long. The CDR3 is CASSAGYRVRDTEAFF. The CDR3 DNA is TGTGCCAGCAGCGCTGGCTACAGGGTCAGGGACACTGAAGCTTTCTTT.

V is TRBV15 and J is TRBJ1-2; D is ambiguous. The CDR3 is 15 residues long. CDR1 is LNHNV, CDR2 YYDKDF, per germline (reference sequence). V lost 1 base and J 1 base, leaving 10 bases between the germline ends. The CDR3 bases are TGTGCCACCAGCAGAGTCGCAGCTCTTAACTATGGCTACACCTTC. Translating it yields CATSRVAALNYGYTF.

The rearrangement joins TRBV23-1 to TRBJ2-7; 10 bases fit TRBD1. TRBV23-1 counts as an open reading frame of uncertain function. The CDR3 runs to 15 residues. The J segment lost 2 bases and the V segment lost 0 bases, leaving 1 base of the junction unmatched. The chain's CDR3 is CASSQSGQGAYEQYF. In DNA form, the CDR3 reads TGCGCCAGCAGTCAATCTGGACAGGGGGCCTACGAGCAGTACTTC.

This clone appeared a few times. V and J are TRBV7-9 and TRBJ2-5; D is perhaps TRBD1 (6 bases). The CDR3 has 16 residues. V lost 4 bases and J 1 base, leaving 16 bases between the germline ends. Germline loops: CDR1 SEHNR, CDR2 FQNEAQ (reference sequence). Written as DNA, the CDR3 is TGTGCCAGCAGCTCTCCAGGGGCGCCGGGCCAAGAGACCCAGTACTTC. This sequence encodes CASSSPGAPGQETQYF.

This clone was seen only a few times. The chain employs TRBV18 and TRBJ1-2; D not resolved. This CDR3 is built from 15 residues. V shed 4 bases and J shed 5 bases, with 17 bases lying between them. The germline V gene encodes CDR1 KGHSH and CDR2 LQKENI. The DNA of the CDR3 is TGTGCCAGCTCACTCCGAAGTAGGACTGAGTATGGCTACACCTTC. Its protein is CASSLRSRTEYGYTF.

A few counts support this clone. This sequence joins TRBV25-1 and TRBJ1-4; 8 bases line up with TRBD1. The CDR3 runs 13 residues. CDR1 is MGHDK, CDR2 SYGVNS, per germline. The J segment lost 7 bases and the V segment lost 5 bases, leaving 3 bases of the junction unmatched. The CDR3 loop is CASSRTGSEKLFF. Written as DNA, the CDR3 is TGTGCCAGCAGTAGGACAGGGAGTGAAAAACTGTTTTTT.

V is TRBV28 and J is TRBJ2-7; TRBD2 aligns across 10 bases. This CDR3 spans 17 amino acids. CDR1 is MDHEN, CDR2 SYDVKM, per germline. V dropped 5 bases and J dropped 3; count of bases not matched to a gene: 13. In nucleotides, the CDR3 is TGTGCCAGCAGTACTCCCGCGGCAGGACTAGCGGACTACGAGCAGTACTTC. It translates to CASSTPAAGLADYEQYF.

The chain is built from TRBV29-1 and TRBJ2-7; D not certain. The CDR3 runs to 14 residues. CDR1 is SQVTM and CDR2 is ANQGSEA in the germline V gene. V shed 7 bases and J shed 0 bases, with 16 bases lying between them. CDR3 DNA sequence: TGCAGCGCAGCAAGGGCAGTCGGCTCCTACGAGCAGTACTTC. Protein: CSAARAVGSYEQYF.

The rearrangement joins TRBV19 to TRBJ2-2; TRBD1 might be the D (5 bases). Germline-derived CDR1 and CDR2 are LNHDA and SQIVND (reference sequence). The CDR3 length is 13 residues. Trimming took 5 bases from V and 3 from J, leaving 7 bases between them. The CDR3 coding sequence is TGTGCCAGTAGTCGACAGTACACCGGGGAGCTGTTTTTT. This translates into CASSRQYTGELFF.

This clone was found a few times. Sequence at one end of the junction differs from germline and may be a read error. V gene TRBV7-7 combines with J gene TRBJ2-3, with D uncertain. Germline V gives CDR1 SSHAT, CDR2 FNYEAQ (reference sequence). This CDR3 region has 13 residues. The CDR3 region is CASSPLLGDTQYF. The CDR3 DNA reads as TGTGCTAGCAGCCCCCTACTCGGAGATACGCAGTATTTT. Complete variable domain (other parts from reference TRBV7-7 and TRBJ2-3): GAGVSQSPRYKVTKRGQDVTLRCDPISSHATLYWYQQALGQGPEFLTYFNYEAQPDKSGLPSDRFSAERPEGSISTLTIQRTEQRDSAMYRCASSPLLGDTQYFGPGTRLTVL.

The CDR3 DNA reads TGTGCCAGCAGCTTGGGCGACACCTTCAGGGGGGGAGAGACCCAGTACTTC. This codes for CASSLGDTFRGGETQYF. The V call is TRBV5-4, the J call TRBJ2-5, with D perhaps TRBD1 or TRBD2 (7 bases each). The ends were cut back, 0 bases at V and 4 bases at J, with 19 bases in the middle. CDR1 SGHNT and CDR2 YYREEE come from the germline V gene (reference sequence). CDR3 length equals 17 residues.

The V call is TRBV7-6, the J call TRBJ2-5; 10 nucleotides align to TRBD2. Trimming removed 5 bases from V and 2 bases from J; junction bases left unmatched: 8. Germline V lookup: CDR1 SGHVS, CDR2 FNYEAQ. This CDR3 has 16 residues. CDR3 amino acids: CASSRRTSGPQETQYF. The CDR3 nucleotides are TGTGCCAGCAGCCGAAGGACTAGCGGACCTCAAGAGACCCAGTACTTC.